This T cell receptor (beta chain) was captured in a study of blood T cell repertoires in COVID-19. Profiled with immunoSEQ multiplex PCR; TCRdb holds only in-frame clones, not every one. The sample has a few hundred thousand clones; roughly 87% are singletons. The length of the CDR3 is 12 residues. Trimming stripped 5 bases from V and 4 bases from J, with 8 bases between. From germline, CDR1 is SGHTA and CDR2 FQGNSA. The specimen was peripheral blood. The V and J genes are TRBV7-2 and TRBJ1-2; D not resolved. This TCR came from a woman between 40 and 50 years old who had recovered from COVID-19. The CDR3 coding sequence is TGTGCCAGCAGCCGAGGGATCTATGGCTACACCTTC. Its protein product is CASSRGIYGYTF. The entire variable domain, with the rest obtained from reference TRBV7-2 and TRBJ1-2, is as follows: GAGVSQSPSNKVTEKGKDVELRCDPISGHTALYWYRQSLGQGLEFLIYFQGNSAPDKSGLPSDRFSAERTGGSVSTLTIQRTQQEDSAVYLCASSRGIYGYTFGSGTRLTVV.